The TCR beta chain described here comes from a study of Graves' ophthalmopathy and Graves' hyperthyroidism. The V gene's germline CDR1 is MNHNS and CDR2 SASEGT. Trimming cost V 6 bases and J 1 base, with 15 bases left between them. This CDR3 region has 15 residues. Reliance was placed on clinical symptoms, serum thyroxine, TRAb, thyroid ultrasound and orbital computed tomography for diagnosis. RNA transcripts were the source from which TCR beta CDR3 regions were amplified. Scientists carried out first-round RT-PCR using HTBI primers and then a second-round multiplex PCR. A single record per CDR3 protein comes from TCRdb applying MiXCR to the multiplex PCR reads. Here the sample spans a few hundred thousand distinct CDR3 sequences, roughly a sixth being singletons. This clonotype showed up many times.

Sequenced: peripheral blood. V and J are TRBV6-1 and TRBJ1-1, with a tentative D call TRBD1 (5 bases). This TCR derives from an adult man with Graves' ophthalmopathy. The CDR3 sequence: CASRGLGEKNTEAFF. CDR3 DNA sequence: TGTGCCAGCAGGGGTTTGGGGGAAAAGAACACTGAAGCTTTCTTT.